Reported below is one T cell receptor (beta chain). This clonotype was seen more than once but under ten times. What this receptor recognizes is not known. Base-call qualities are not available, and no considerably larger clone is one nucleotide away. TCR beta repertoires were profiled from peripheral blood of roughly 13 young patients with multiple sclerosis to demonstrate the VDJtools post-analysis software. Multiple sclerosis patients were children and adolescents aged roughly 6 to 15 years. V is clipped by 1 base and J by 9 bases, and the sequence between their germline boundaries is 8 bases long. CDR3 length: 12 amino acids, cysteine to phenylalanine. Solely the CDR3 DNA is kept, with 36 bases framed from the first base. CDR1 and CDR2 are read off the germline V gene as SGHVS and FQNEAQ. The library relied on PCR. Instrument used: Illumina HiSeq 2500. To reduce PCR and sequencing biases, unique molecular identifiers were incorporated into the TCR beta cDNA libraries. Every 1 to 10 million input T cells yielded some 500,000 cDNA molecules, meaning each molecule approximated one T cell. The patient libraries were prepared and sequenced with the same protocol used for the earlier healthy control dataset. Within a given batch, samples were prepared together, multiplexed and sequenced on the same HiSeq lane. In the source study's methods: Raw barcoded reads were processed with MIGEC, discarding single-read molecular identifier groups before consensus assembly and CDR3 extraction. VDJtools was used for post-analysis of the clonotype tables, and diversity was normalized by down-sampling every dataset to the size of the smallest sample. In repertoire overlap clustering, CDR3 amino acid sequences, but not nucleotide sequences, were matched to correct batch-related cross-sample contamination. TCRdb reprocessed the public reads (quality trimming at Q25 with fastp, clone calling with MiXCR) and kept in-frame beta chains. Every distinct CDR3 protein forms one entry, paired with its most common genes and DNA. TCRdb assigned the V and J calls; the authors' analysis was not used. The sample contains roughly 540,000 distinct CDR3 sequences, around a third of them found a single time. The ten biggest clones cover approximately 6% of the sample.

These data belong to a study of post-analysis software for immune sequencing data (dated by TCRdb to between 2014 and 2016). At the level of the whole study: The recorded disease courses included relapsing-remitting, secondary progressive and progressive-relapsing multiple sclerosis, and some patients had no subtype annotation. The multiple sclerosis patient repertoires were compared with around ten previously published healthy control repertoires from donors aged about 6 to 26 years. A subset of samples was prepared in parallel using single-end sample barcoding, then pooled and co-amplified after Illumina adapter ligation. What the work shows at the level of the full study, not this receptor alone: Patients showed significantly higher frequencies than controls for about 5 TRBV segments, among them TRBV5-6, TRBV5-1 and TRBV20-1. The control group was slightly older than the multiple sclerosis patient group. Direct clustering with F measure showed strong co-clustering of samples prepared in the same batch, prompting a batch-effect correction. Normalized Chao1 diversity was significantly lower in multiple sclerosis patients than controls, suggesting substantial peripheral T-cell clonal expansion.

Specimen: blood. The TCR comes from a girl between 2 and 17 years old with multiple sclerosis. Recombination connected TRBV7-8 to TRBJ2-3; no D gene is confidently identified. The CDR3 corresponds to CASSLGPQTQYF. The nucleotides read TGTGCCAGCAGCTTAGGGCCCCAAACGCAGTATTTT.